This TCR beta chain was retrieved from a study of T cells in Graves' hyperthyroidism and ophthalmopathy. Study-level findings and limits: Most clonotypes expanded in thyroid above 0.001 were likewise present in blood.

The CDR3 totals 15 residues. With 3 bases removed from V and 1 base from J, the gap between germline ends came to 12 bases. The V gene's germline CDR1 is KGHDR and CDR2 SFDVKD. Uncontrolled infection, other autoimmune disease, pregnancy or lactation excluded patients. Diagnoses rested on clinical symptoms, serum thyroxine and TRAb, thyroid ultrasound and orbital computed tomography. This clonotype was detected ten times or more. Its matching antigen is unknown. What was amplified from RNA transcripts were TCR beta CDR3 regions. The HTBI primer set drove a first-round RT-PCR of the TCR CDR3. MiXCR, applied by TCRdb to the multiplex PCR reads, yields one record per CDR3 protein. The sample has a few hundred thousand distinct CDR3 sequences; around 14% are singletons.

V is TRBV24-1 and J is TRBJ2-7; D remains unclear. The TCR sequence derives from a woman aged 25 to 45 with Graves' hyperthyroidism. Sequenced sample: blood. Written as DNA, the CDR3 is TGTGCCACCAGTGATAGGACGGGCAATTCCTACGAGCAGTACTTC. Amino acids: CATSDRTGNSYEQYF.